This T cell receptor beta chain was sequenced for a study of cytomegalovirus exposure and HLA in healthy donors. This PCR relied on a set of 60 Vbeta primers and 13 Jbeta primers. Libraries were prepared by immunoSEQ multiplex PCR; TCRdb keeps only in-frame clonotypes and omits some of them. The table has 120,000 to 150,000 clones, around 80% seen once. This clone has just a few counts. Its antigen is undetermined. Everyone who donated was a healthy bone marrow donor. Germline CDR1 SGHTA, CDR2 FQGNSA. The CDR3 length is 15 residues. Trimming took 4 bases from V and 3 from J, leaving 16 bases between them. Study-wide results and limits: A few V segments could not be told apart, such as TRBV6-2 and TRBV6-3, and were left out. A later analysis showed TCR association rates differing by HLA locus, peaking at DRB1 and lowest at HLA-C. Despite most TCR sequences being rare, some public TCRs occurred in many donors.

Sequenced input: PBMCs. The sequence came from a man under 40 in good health and CMV-seronegative. The J gene is TRBJ2-7, the V gene TRBV7-2; a weak D match, TRBD1 (6 bases). The CDR3 coding sequence is TGTGCCAGCAGCTCAGACGGACAGCATAACTACGAGCAGTACTTC. This sequence encodes CASSSDGQHNYEQYF.